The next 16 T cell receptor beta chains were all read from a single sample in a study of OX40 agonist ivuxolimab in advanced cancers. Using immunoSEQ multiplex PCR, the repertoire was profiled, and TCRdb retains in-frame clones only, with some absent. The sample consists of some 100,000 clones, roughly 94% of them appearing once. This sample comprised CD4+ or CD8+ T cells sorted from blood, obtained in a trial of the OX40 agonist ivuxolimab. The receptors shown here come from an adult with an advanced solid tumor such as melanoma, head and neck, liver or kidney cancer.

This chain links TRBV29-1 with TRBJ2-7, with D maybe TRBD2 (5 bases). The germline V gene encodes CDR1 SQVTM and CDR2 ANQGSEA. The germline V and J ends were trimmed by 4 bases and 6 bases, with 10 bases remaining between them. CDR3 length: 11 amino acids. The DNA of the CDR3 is TGCAGCGTTGTACGGGGAAGCGAGCAGTACTTC. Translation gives CSVVRGSEQYF.

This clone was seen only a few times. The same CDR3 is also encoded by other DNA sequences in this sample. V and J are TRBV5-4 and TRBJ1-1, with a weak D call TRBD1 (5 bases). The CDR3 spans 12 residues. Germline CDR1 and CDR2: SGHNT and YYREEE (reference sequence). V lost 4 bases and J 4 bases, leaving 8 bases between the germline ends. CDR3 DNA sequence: TGTGCCAGCAGCCCGGGGGGCACTGAAGCTTTCTTT. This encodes CASSPGGTEAFF.

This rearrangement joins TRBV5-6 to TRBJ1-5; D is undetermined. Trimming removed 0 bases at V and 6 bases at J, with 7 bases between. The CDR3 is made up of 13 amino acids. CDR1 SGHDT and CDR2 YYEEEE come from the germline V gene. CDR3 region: CASSLASGQPQHF. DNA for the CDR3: TGTGCCAGCAGCTTGGCGTCGGGTCAGCCCCAGCATTTT.

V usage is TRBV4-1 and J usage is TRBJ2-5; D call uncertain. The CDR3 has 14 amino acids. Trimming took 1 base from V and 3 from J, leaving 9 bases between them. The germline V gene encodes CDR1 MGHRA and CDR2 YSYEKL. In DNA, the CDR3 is TGCGCCAGCAGCCAAGGTGGATGGGAAGAGACCCAGTACTTC. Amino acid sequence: CASSQGGWEETQYF.

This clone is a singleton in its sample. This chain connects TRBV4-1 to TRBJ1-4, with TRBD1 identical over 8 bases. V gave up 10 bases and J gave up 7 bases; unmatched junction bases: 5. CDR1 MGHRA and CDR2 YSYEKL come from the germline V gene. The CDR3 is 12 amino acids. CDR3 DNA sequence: TGCGCCACCTCGGACAGGGCTGAAAAACTGTTTTTT. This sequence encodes CATSDRAEKLFF.

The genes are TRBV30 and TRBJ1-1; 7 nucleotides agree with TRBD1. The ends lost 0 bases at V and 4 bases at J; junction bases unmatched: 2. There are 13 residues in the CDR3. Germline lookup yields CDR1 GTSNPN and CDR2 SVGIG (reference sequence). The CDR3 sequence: CAWSVSGGTEAFF. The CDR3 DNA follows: TGTGCCTGGAGTGTATCAGGGGGCACTGAAGCTTTCTTT.

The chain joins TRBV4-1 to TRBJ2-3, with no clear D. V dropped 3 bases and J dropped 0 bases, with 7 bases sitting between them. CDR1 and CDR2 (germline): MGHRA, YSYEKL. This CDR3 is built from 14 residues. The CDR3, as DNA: TGCGCCAGCAGCCAGGTCACTAGCACAGATACGCAGTATTTT. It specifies CASSQVTSTDTQYF.

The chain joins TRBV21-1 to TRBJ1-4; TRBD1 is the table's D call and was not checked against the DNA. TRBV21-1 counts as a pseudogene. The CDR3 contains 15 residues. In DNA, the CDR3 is TGTGCCAGCAGCACTAAGCAGCCGGGACAGGTAAAACTGTTTTTT. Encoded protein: CASSTKQPGQVKLFF.

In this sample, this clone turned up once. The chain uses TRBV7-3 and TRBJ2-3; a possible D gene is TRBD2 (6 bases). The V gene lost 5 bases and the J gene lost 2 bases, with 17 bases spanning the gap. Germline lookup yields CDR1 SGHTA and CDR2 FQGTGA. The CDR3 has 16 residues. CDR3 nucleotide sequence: TGTGCCAGCAGCCGACTAGGTGGTGGGCCCACAGATACGCAGTATTTT. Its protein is CASSRLGGGPTDTQYF.

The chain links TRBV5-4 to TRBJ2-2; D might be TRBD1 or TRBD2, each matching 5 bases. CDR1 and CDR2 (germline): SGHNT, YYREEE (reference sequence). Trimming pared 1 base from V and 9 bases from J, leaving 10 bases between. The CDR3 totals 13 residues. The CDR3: CASSLTQGRELFF. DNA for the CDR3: TGTGCCAGCAGCTTGACTCAGGGACGGGAGCTGTTTTTT.

CDR3 sequence: CAISESTRGSTDTQYF. The CDR3 DNA reads as TGTGCCATCAGTGAGTCGACACGGGGAAGCACAGATACGCAGTATTTT. The chain uses TRBV10-3 and TRBJ2-3, with D perhaps TRBD2 (5 bases). The CDR3 covers 16 residues. From germline, CDR1 is ENHRY and CDR2 SYGVKD. V dropped 0 bases and J dropped 0 bases, with 10 bases sitting between them.

The CDR3 DNA sequence: TGTGCCAGCAGTTACGTCGATGGGGGACCCCAAGAGACCCAGTACTTC. The encoded protein is CASSYVDGGPQETQYF. The chain recombines TRBV6-6 with TRBJ2-5; D might be TRBD1 or TRBD2, each matching 5 bases. V was shortened by 2 bases and J by 1 base, with 14 bases between the two germline ends. Per the germline V gene, CDR1 is MNHNY and CDR2 is SVGAGI (reference sequence). CDR3 length equals 16 residues.

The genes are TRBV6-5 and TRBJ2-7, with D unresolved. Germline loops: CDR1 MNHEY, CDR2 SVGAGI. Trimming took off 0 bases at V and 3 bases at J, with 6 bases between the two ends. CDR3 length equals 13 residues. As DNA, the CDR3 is TGTGCCAGCAGTTACTCTGGGGTCTACGAGCAGTACTTC. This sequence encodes CASSYSGVYEQYF.

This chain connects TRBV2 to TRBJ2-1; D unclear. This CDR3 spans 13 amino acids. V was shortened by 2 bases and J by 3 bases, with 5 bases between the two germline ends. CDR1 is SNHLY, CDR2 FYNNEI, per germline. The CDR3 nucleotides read TGTGCCAGCAGTGAAATTCTCTACAATGAGCAGTTCTTC. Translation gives CASSEILYNEQFF. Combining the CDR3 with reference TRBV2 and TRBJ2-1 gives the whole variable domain EPEVTQTPSHQVTQMGQEVILRCVPISNHLYFYWYRQILGQKVEFLVSFYNNEISEKSEIFDDQFSVERPDGSNFTLKIRSTKLEDSAMYFCASSEILYNEQFFGPGTRLTVL.

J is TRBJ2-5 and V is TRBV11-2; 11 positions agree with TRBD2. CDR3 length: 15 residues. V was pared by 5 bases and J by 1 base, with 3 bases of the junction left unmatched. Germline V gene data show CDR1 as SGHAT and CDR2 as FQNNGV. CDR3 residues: CASSTGLAVQETQYF. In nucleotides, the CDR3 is TGTGCCAGCAGCACGGGACTAGCGGTCCAAGAGACCCAGTACTTC.

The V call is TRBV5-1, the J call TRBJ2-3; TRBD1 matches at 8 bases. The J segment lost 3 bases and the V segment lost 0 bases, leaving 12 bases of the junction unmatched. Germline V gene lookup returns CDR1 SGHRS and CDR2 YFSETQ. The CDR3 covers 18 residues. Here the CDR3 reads CASSLGEGAGGSTDTQYF. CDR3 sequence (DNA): TGCGCCAGCAGCTTGGGAGAGGGAGCAGGGGGCTCGACAGATACGCAGTATTTT.